This is a list of T cell receptor beta chains from one sample in a study. TCRdb re-called the RT-PCR reads with MiXCR, one entry per CDR3 protein. Here the sample spans about 700,000 distinct CDR3 sequences, 11% to 15% being singletons. Sequenced material: memory CD4+ T cells from blood. Receptors were obtained from a female donor in good health, serving as a healthy control. The CDR3 runs from the conserved cysteine through the conserved F or W. The D gene is left open where the match is weak. Only part of the rows carry a size: once, few, many, or a class if the clone is expanded.

v_call: TRBV7-2; j_call: TRBJ2-5; d_call: NA; clone_size: few; cdr3_aa: CASSLQGDLETQYF; cdr3_nt: TGTGCCAGCAGCTTACAGGGGGACTTGGAGACCCAGTACTTC
v_call: TRBV4-2; j_call: TRBJ2-3; d_call: TRBD2; clone_size: many; cdr3_aa: CASSQEGTTTDTQYF; cdr3_nt: TGTGCCAGCAGCCAAGAGGGGACTACCACAGATACGCAGTATTTT
v_call: TRBV5-1; j_call: TRBJ2-7; d_call: NA; clone_size: few; cdr3_aa: CASSVVGGYEQYF; cdr3_nt: TGCGCCAGCAGCGTCGTCGGAGGGTACGAGCAGTACTTC
v_call: TRBV5-1; j_call: TRBJ1-2; d_call: TRBD1; clone_size: many; cdr3_aa: CASSARQGRDDGYTF; cdr3_nt: TGCGCCAGCAGCGCCCGACAGGGACGGGATGATGGCTACACCTTC
v_call: TRBV6-2/TRBV6-3; j_call: TRBJ2-4; d_call: NA; clone_size: few; cdr3_aa: CASSPRLGGDIQYF; cdr3_nt: TGTGCCAGCAGCCCTCGTCTAGGGGGGGACATTCAGTACTTC
v_call: TRBV20-1; j_call: TRBJ2-7; d_call: NA; clone_size: few; cdr3_aa: CSATVINEQYF; cdr3_nt: TGCAGTGCTACGGTGATAAACGAGCAGTACTTC
v_call: TRBV14; j_call: TRBJ2-7; d_call: NA; clone_size: NA; cdr3_aa: CASSHRGLTYEQYF; cdr3_nt: TGTGCCAGCAGCCACCGGGGCCTCACCTACGAGCAGTACTTC
v_call: TRBV7-9; j_call: TRBJ1-1; d_call: NA; clone_size: few; cdr3_aa: CASSLIPRGRVAEAFF; cdr3_nt: TGTGCCAGCAGCTTAATCCCAAGGGGACGTGTGGCTGAAGCTTTCTTT
v_call: TRBV2; j_call: TRBJ2-1; d_call: NA; clone_size: NA; cdr3_aa: CASSERDNEQFF; cdr3_nt: TGTGCCAGCAGTGAAAGGGACAATGAGCAGTTCTTC
v_call: TRBV24-1; j_call: TRBJ1-4; d_call: NA; clone_size: NA; cdr3_aa: CATSDSAEIGEKLFF; cdr3_nt: TGTGCCACCAGTGATTCCGCAGAGATAGGGGAAAAACTGTTTTTT
v_call: TRBV4-3; j_call: TRBJ2-7; d_call: NA; clone_size: many; cdr3_aa: CASSQDLVLGTASYEQYF; cdr3_nt: TGCGCCAGCAGCCAAGATCTCGTGTTGGGGACGGCCAGCTACGAGCAGTACTTC
v_call: TRBV5-1; j_call: TRBJ2-1; d_call: NA; clone_size: many; cdr3_aa: CASSPGVTGTYEQFF; cdr3_nt: TGCGCCAGCAGCCCGGGGGTGACAGGTACCTATGAGCAGTTCTTC
v_call: TRBV10-3; j_call: TRBJ1-4; d_call: NA; clone_size: few; cdr3_aa: CAISEGEKLFF; cdr3_nt: TGTGCCATCAGTGAAGGAGAAAAACTGTTTTTT
v_call: TRBV12-3/TRBV12-4; j_call: TRBJ2-5; d_call: TRBD1; clone_size: NA; cdr3_aa: CASRRGTGKETQYF; cdr3_nt: TGTGCCAGCAGACGGGGGACAGGGAAGGAGACCCAGTACTTC
v_call: TRBV5-1; j_call: TRBJ2-7; d_call: TRBD1; clone_size: few; cdr3_aa: CASSLGSVTGDEQYF; cdr3_nt: TGCGCCAGCAGCTTGGGGTCCGTGACAGGGGACGAGCAGTACTTC
v_call: TRBV4-3; j_call: TRBJ2-3; d_call: NA; clone_size: many; cdr3_aa: CASSQGLVNTQYF; cdr3_nt: TGCGCCAGCAGCCAAGGCCTCGTTAATACGCAGTATTTT
v_call: TRBV24-1; j_call: TRBJ2-1; d_call: TRBD1; clone_size: NA; cdr3_aa: CATSVLQGAAYNEQFF; cdr3_nt: TGTGCCACCAGTGTTCTACAGGGGGCGGCCTACAATGAGCAGTTCTTC
v_call: TRBV18; j_call: TRBJ2-5; d_call: TRBD1; clone_size: few; cdr3_aa: CASSGTGVRETQYF; cdr3_nt: TGTGCCAGCTCCGGGACAGGGGTCCGCGAGACCCAGTACTTC
v_call: TRBV7-3; j_call: TRBJ2-3; d_call: TRBD2; clone_size: NA; cdr3_aa: CASSSRAGGTQYF; cdr3_nt: TGTGCCAGCAGCTCCAGAGCGGGAGGTACGCAGTATTTT
v_call: TRBV29-1; j_call: TRBJ1-1; d_call: NA; clone_size: few; cdr3_aa: CSVGLGSGPMNTEAFF; cdr3_nt: TGCAGCGTTGGGCTGGGCTCGGGCCCGATGAACACTGAAGCTTTCTTT
v_call: TRBV4-1; j_call: TRBJ2-3; d_call: TRBD1; clone_size: few; cdr3_aa: CASSRGQGAITDTQYF; cdr3_nt: TGCGCCAGCAGCCGGGGACAGGGGGCAATAACAGATACGCAGTATTTT
v_call: TRBV20-1; j_call: TRBJ2-2; d_call: NA; clone_size: once; cdr3_aa: CSAPRTGNTGELFF; cdr3_nt: TGCAGTGCTCCCCGGACGGGGAACACCGGGGAGCTGTTTTTT
v_call: TRBV30; j_call: TRBJ1-6; d_call: NA; clone_size: NA; cdr3_aa: CAWSVEQGPRLYNSPLHF; cdr3_nt: TGTGCCTGGAGTGTTGAACAGGGACCCCGACTGTATAATTCACCCCTCCACTTT
v_call: TRBV6-2/TRBV6-3; j_call: TRBJ2-1; d_call: TRBD1; clone_size: few; cdr3_aa: CASSNPTDREIYNEQFF; cdr3_nt: TGTGCCAGCAGTAACCCTACGGACAGGGAAATTTACAATGAGCAGTTCTTC
v_call: TRBV29-1; j_call: TRBJ2-7; d_call: TRBD2; clone_size: many; cdr3_aa: CSVPAGAGTYEQYF; cdr3_nt: TGCAGCGTTCCAGCGGGGGCTGGGACCTACGAGCAGTACTTC
v_call: TRBV28; j_call: TRBJ1-2; d_call: TRBD1; clone_size: NA; cdr3_aa: CASSLGGTGEGYTF; cdr3_nt: TGTGCCAGCAGTTTAGGCGGGACAGGTGAAGGCTACACCTTC
v_call: TRBV15; j_call: TRBJ1-1; d_call: TRBD1; clone_size: many; cdr3_aa: CATSSKYPGQGAAEAFF; cdr3_nt: TGTGCCACCAGCTCCAAATACCCCGGACAGGGGGCAGCTGAAGCTTTCTTT
v_call: TRBV10-3; j_call: TRBJ2-2; d_call: NA; clone_size: few; cdr3_aa: CATFTGSGELFF; cdr3_nt: TGTGCCACATTCACAGGGTCCGGGGAGCTGTTTTTT
v_call: TRBV12-3/TRBV12-4; j_call: TRBJ2-6; d_call: NA; clone_size: NA; cdr3_aa: CASSSQVVGANVLTF; cdr3_nt: TGTGCCAGCAGTAGCCAGGTGGTCGGGGCCAACGTCCTGACTTTC
v_call: TRBV7-2; j_call: TRBJ2-1; d_call: TRBD1; clone_size: NA; cdr3_aa: CASSPGWHRGNEQFF; cdr3_nt: TGTGCCAGCAGCCCCGGCTGGCACAGGGGTAATGAGCAGTTCTTC